This TCR beta chain was captured in a study of technical replicates of blood from a few donors. Germline V gene sequence: CDR1 LGHNA, CDR2 YNFKEQ. V dropped 3 bases and J dropped 0 bases, with 3 bases sitting between them. This CDR3 is 12 amino acids long. Generated by immunoSEQ multiplex PCR, the TCRdb table keeps only in-frame clones and is missing some. In the table there are some 47,000 clones, roughly 90% of which are singletons. The receptor was isolated from a human donor in good health. Some clones in this sample may be carry-over from other donors' samples. Source material: PBMCs. The chain has TRBV4-2 and TRBJ2-7, with D unresolved. This CDR3 reads CASSHSSYEQYF. The CDR3 DNA is TGTGCCAGCAGCCACAGCTCCTACGAGCAGTACTTC.